These T cell receptor beta chains were read from a single sample in a study of CD8+ T cells in alopecia areata. The protocol was immunoSEQ multiplex PCR, while the TCRdb copy is restricted to in-frame clones and leaves out a portion. The sample lists 10,000 to 15,000 clones, roughly 50% occurring once. Sequencing was carried out using skin. The receptor set was obtained from a human donor with alopecia areata. The CDR3 runs from the conserved cysteine through the conserved F or W. Each record gives: V gene, J gene, CDR3 protein.

TRBV5-1	TRBJ2-4	CASSSDSLAKNIQYF
TRBV5-1	TRBJ1-5	CASSWDVEQPQHF
TRBV7-2	TRBJ1-2	CASSPGPGYYGYTF
TRBV16	TRBJ2-7	CASSQSGRGYEQYF
TRBV10-3	TRBJ2-6	CAIRQDRGSSGANVLTF
TRBV27	TRBJ2-1	CASSNYWTGGGNEQFF
TRBV6-5	TRBJ2-2	CASTRLEGNGELFF
TRBV6-5	TRBJ2-2	CASSYSFQNTGELFF
TRBV5-4	TRBJ2-1	CASKAQSGGSYNEQFF
TRBV19	TRBJ2-1	CASSIWASGIYNEQFF
TRBV4-2	TRBJ2-2	CASSQVGGVNTGELFF
TRBV7-2	TRBJ2-7	CASSLGGGTYEQYF
TRBV27	TRBJ2-7	CASSFREGSGFYEQYF
TRBV7-8	TRBJ2-5	CASSLAVAGGPTQETQYF
TRBV7-8	TRBJ2-3	CASGSGGASTDTQYF
TRBV6-1	TRBJ2-1	CASSETGTGDNEQFF
TRBV11-2	TRBJ2-5	CASSLGSAGETQYF
TRBV4-2	TRBJ1-4	CASSQGVGTGREKLFF
TRBV2	TRBJ1-1	CASTGQEAFF
TRBV23-1	TRBJ1-5	CASSFDRALNQPQHF
TRBV28	TRBJ2-7	CASSLGQASYEQYF
TRBV7-2	TRBJ2-7	CASSLDGLYEQYF
TRBV5-1	TRBJ2-1	CASSLLVSNEQFF
TRBV7-6	TRBJ2-1	CASSLRPNNEQFF
TRBV30	TRBJ2-7	CAWSGGGAYEQYF
TRBV18	TRBJ2-7	CASSPAGTSGRSYEQYF
TRBV6-6	TRBJ1-6	CASSLGRDSPLHF
TRBV5-1	TRBJ1-2	CASSPGQGANYGYTF
TRBV4-3	TRBJ2-7	CASSQGPSGRTYEQYF
TRBV7-2	TRBJ2-3	CASSLLAGTDTQYF
TRBV10-3	TRBJ2-7	CASSYRARGYEQYF
TRBV6-1	TRBJ2-1	CASSALGTLESFTNNEQFF
TRBV5-1	TRBJ1-4	CASSLDRGFEKLFF
TRBV5-4	TRBJ2-1	CASRLNVDEQFF
TRBV29-1	TRBJ2-5	CSVESGTGETQYF
TRBV18	TRBJ2-4	CASTQGSKNIQYF
TRBV13	TRBJ2-5	CASSYYRSQETQYF
TRBV6-5	TRBJ2-7	CASSGGAEYEQYF
TRBV4-1	TRBJ2-1	CASSPEPGQGRTYNEQFF
TRBV7-2	TRBJ1-2	CASSLVGYGYTF
TRBV2	TRBJ1-1	CASVMNTEAFF
TRBV6-6	TRBJ1-4	CASSPLGGGDNEKLFF
TRBV6-5	TRBJ2-7	CASQSPAGYEQYF
TRBV5-4	TRBJ2-7	CASSLELAGEQYF
TRBV7-9	TRBJ2-2	CASSLTSGSVGELFF
TRBV28	TRBJ2-1	CASSFPWAGNEQFF
TRBV6-5	TRBJ2-1	CASSTTTAYNEQFF
TRBV10-1	TRBJ2-1	CASTKYRGDNEQFF
TRBV18	TRBJ1-2	CASSPISLARNYGYTF
TRBV5-1	TRBJ2-3	CASLAGGPRDTQYF
TRBV28	TRBJ1-1	CASSFGQGWTEAFF
TRBV25-1	TRBJ2-5	CASSEGDRDWETQYF
TRBV2	TRBJ1-5	CASSRGQGALQPQHF
TRBV15	TRBJ2-1	CATSLPGASGGYNEQFF
TRBV5-1	TRBJ2-4	CASSFRGQLIQYF
TRBV2	TRBJ2-3	CASSERGGADTQYF
TRBV5-4	TRBJ2-7	CASGDYRDPSYEQYF
TRBV7-2	TRBJ2-3	CASSRLSVLDTQYF
TRBV11-2	TRBJ2-1	CASSLLGGRGNEQFF
TRBV27	TRBJ2-1	CASSLANSGSPQISYNEQFF